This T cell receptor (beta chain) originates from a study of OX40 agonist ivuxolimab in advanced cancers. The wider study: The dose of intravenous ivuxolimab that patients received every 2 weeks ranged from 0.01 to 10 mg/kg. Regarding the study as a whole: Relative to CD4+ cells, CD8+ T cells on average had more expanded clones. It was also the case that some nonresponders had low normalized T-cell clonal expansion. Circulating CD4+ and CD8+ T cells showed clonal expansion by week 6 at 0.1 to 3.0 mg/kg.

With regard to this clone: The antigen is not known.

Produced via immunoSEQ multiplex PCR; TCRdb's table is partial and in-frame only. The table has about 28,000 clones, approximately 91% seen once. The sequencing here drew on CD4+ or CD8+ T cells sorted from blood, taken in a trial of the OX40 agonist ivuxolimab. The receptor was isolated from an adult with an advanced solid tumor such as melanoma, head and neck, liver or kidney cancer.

CDR3: CASSVDPGQDFTDTQYF. The CDR3 nucleotides read TGTGCCAGCAGCGTAGACCCGGGACAGGACTTCACAGATACGCAGTATTTT. The chain employs TRBV9 and TRBJ2-3; 8 bases agree with TRBD1. The J segment lost 2 bases and the V segment lost 0 bases, leaving 8 bases of the junction unmatched. The CDR3 sequence is 17 residues long. Germline CDR1 reads SGDLS; CDR2 reads YYNGEE.